This T cell receptor (beta chain) was captured in a study of PD-1 blockade in classical Hodgkin lymphoma. The time point is: newly diagnosed, previously untreated cHL patient sample. Comparator PBMCs were from newly diagnosed, untreated classical Hodgkin lymphoma. Repertoires were generated with immunoSEQ multiplex PCR, while TCRdb's copy carries only in-frame clones and drops some. The data hold more than 15,000 clones, with 87% observed a single time. About this clone itself: Antigen specificity is unknown.

The CDR3 has 16 residues. CDR1 is MGHRA and CDR2 is YSYEKL in the germline V gene. V dropped 0 bases and J dropped 0 bases, with 9 bases sitting between them. Broader study findings: At baseline, newly diagnosed patients reportedly showed less TCR diversity than healthy donors. Repertoires differed for reasons still undefined, possibly disease activity or prior therapy.

The material sequenced was peripheral blood mononuclear cells (PBMCs). This TCR was recovered from a human donor with classical Hodgkin lymphoma. The V and J genes are TRBV4-1 and TRBJ1-3, with unresolved D. CDR3 coding DNA: TGCGCCAGCAGCCAAGAAACACAACGCTCTGGAAACACCATATATTTT. It codes for CASSQETQRSGNTIYF.